The 30 T cell receptor beta chains listed next were all sequenced from one sample in a study of OX40 agonist ivuxolimab in advanced cancers. This table comes from immunoSEQ multiplex PCR, and its TCRdb copy is limited to in-frame clones, with some not included. The sample lists approximately 62,000 clones, nearly 90% occurring once. Specimen: CD4+ or CD8+ T cells sorted from blood, collected in a trial of the OX40 agonist ivuxolimab. The source is an adult with an advanced solid tumor such as melanoma, head and neck, liver or kidney cancer.

The chain carries TRBV29-1 and TRBJ2-3; the D gene is possibly TRBD1 (5 bases). Trimming shortened V by 0 bases and J by 6 bases, and 10 bases separated the two germline ends. The germline gives CDR1 SQVTM, CDR2 ANQGSEA. This CDR3 region has 13 residues. The CDR3 is CSVEDSRVDTQYF. The CDR3 nucleotides read TGCAGCGTTGAAGATAGCAGGGTGGATACGCAGTATTTT.

The chain has TRBV6-1 and TRBJ1-2; no clear D. Trimming took 11 bases from V and 2 from J, leaving 15 bases between them. Per the germline V gene, CDR1 is MNHNS and CDR2 is SASEGT. This CDR3 comprises 13 residues. The CDR3 is CASQTPLNYGYTF. The CDR3 nucleotides read TGTGCCTCCCAAACCCCCCTCAACTATGGCTACACCTTC.

This clone was picked up a small number of times. The rearrangement joins TRBV19 to TRBJ2-7; D might be TRBD1 or TRBD2, each matching 6 bases. Deletions cut 3 bases from V and 5 bases from J, with 14 bases between. This CDR3 is 14 amino acids long. Germline V gives CDR1 LNHDA, CDR2 SQIVND (reference sequence). CDR3 DNA sequence: TGTGCCAGTAGTATCGGGGCAGGGGAGGACGAGCAGTACTTC. This gives the protein CASSIGAGEDEQYF.

This rearrangement joins TRBV6-5 to TRBJ2-2, with D perhaps TRBD2 (6 bases). Germline V gene sequence: CDR1 MNHEY, CDR2 SVGAGI. There are 15 residues in the CDR3. Trimming shortened V by 4 bases and J by 3 bases, and 12 bases separated the two germline ends. This CDR3 is CASSLDPGDTGELFF. CDR3 sequence (DNA): TGTGCCAGCAGTTTAGACCCGGGAGACACCGGGGAGCTGTTTTTT.

This sequence joins TRBV28 and TRBJ1-3, with 7 bases aligning to TRBD1. Trimming cost V 2 bases and J 2 bases; bases outside gene matches: 3. This CDR3 spans 15 amino acids. Germline V gives CDR1 MDHEN, CDR2 SYDVKM. CDR3 nucleotide sequence: TGTGCCAGCAGTTTAGCGGGGACAGCTGGAAACACCATATATTTT. Amino acids: CASSLAGTAGNTIYF.

J is TRBJ2-1 and V is TRBV7-8; no reliable D call. Trimming removed 5 bases at V and 6 bases at J, with 2 bases between. Germline-derived CDR1 and CDR2 are SGHVS and FQNEAQ. The CDR3 length is 10 residues. The CDR3 region has the DNA TGTGCCAGCAGCCCCAATGAGCAGTTCTTC. It codes for CASSPNEQFF.

This clone was recorded a few times. This sequence joins TRBV11-2 and TRBJ1-1; no reliable D call. The germline CDR1 and CDR2 sequences are SGHAT and FQNNGV. Trimming took off 1 base at V and 3 bases at J, with 3 bases between the two ends. The CDR3 runs to 12 residues. CDR3 DNA sequence: TGTGCCAGCAGCTTAGGAGACACTGAAGCTTTCTTT. It codes for CASSLGDTEAFF.

The gene calls are TRBV7-9 and TRBJ1-5; tentatively, D is TRBD1 (5 bases). CDR1 and CDR2 (germline): SEHNR, FQNEAQ (reference sequence). The CDR3 runs 13 residues. Trimming took off 6 bases at V and 8 bases at J, with 14 bases between the two ends. CDR3 bases: TGTGCCAGCAGTTCTTCAGGGCTGGAGCCCCAGCATTTT. Amino acid sequence: CASSSSGLEPQHF. Filled out from reference TRBV7-9 and TRBJ1-5, the complete variable domain reads DTGVSQNPRHKITKRGQNVTFRCDPISEHNRLYWYRQTLGQGPEFLTYFQNEAQLEKSRLLSDRFSAERPKGSFSTLEIQRTEQGDSAMYLCASSSSGLEPQHFGDGTRLSIL.

Relative to its sample, this clone is large. The rearrangement joins TRBV14 to TRBJ2-7; 7 bases are a match to TRBD1. The junction had 7 bases not matched to a gene; V was cut back by 0 bases and J by 5 bases. This CDR3 is 15 amino acids long. The V gene's germline CDR1 is SGHDN and CDR2 FVKESK. The chain's CDR3 is CASSQDQWQGDEQYF. Here the CDR3 DNA reads TGTGCCAGCAGCCAAGATCAGTGGCAGGGGGACGAGCAGTACTTC. The variable domain in full, completed from reference TRBV14 and TRBJ2-7, reads EAGVTQFPSHSVIEKGQTVTLRCDPISGHDNLYWYRRVMGKEIKFLLHFVKESKQDESGMPNNRFLAERTGGTYSTLKVQPAELEDSGVYFCASSQDQWQGDEQYFGPGTRLTVT.

The CDR3 DNA follows: TGTGCCAGCAGCCACGGCAGCTCCTACGAGCAGTACGTC. Translated: CASSHGSSYEQYV. V and J are TRBV7-9 and TRBJ2-7, with unresolved D. This CDR3 comprises 13 residues. V was pared by 5 bases and J by 0 bases, with 8 bases between. CDR1 SEHNR and CDR2 FQNEAQ come from the germline V gene (reference sequence).

The genes are TRBV9 and TRBJ2-1, with D perhaps assigned TRBD1 or TRBD2 (5 bases each). V dropped 4 bases and J dropped 0 bases, with 11 bases sitting between them. Germline V lookup: CDR1 SGDLS, CDR2 YYNGEE. This CDR3 has 15 residues. The chain's CDR3 is CASSPGTYSYNEQFF. CDR3 coding DNA: TGTGCCAGCAGCCCCGGGACGTACTCCTACAATGAGCAGTTCTTC.

The CDR3 loop is CASSLGGRYEQYF. CDR3 DNA: TGTGCCAGCAGTTTAGGGGGTCGCTACGAGCAGTACTTC. The chain carries TRBV27 and TRBJ2-7; D is tentatively TRBD1 or TRBD2 (5 bases each). V lost 2 bases and J lost 3, with 8 bases in between. The CDR3 is made up of 13 amino acids. Germline CDR1 and CDR2: MNHEY and SMNVEV (reference sequence).

The CDR3 loop reads CASSSRKAPGLAGGRHTDTQYF. The CDR3 bases are TGTGCCAGCAGCTCGCGAAAGGCACCGGGACTAGCGGGAGGACGCCACACAGATACGCAGTATTTT. This chain connects TRBV7-8 to TRBJ2-3, with 15 nucleotides matching TRBD2. From germline, CDR1 is SGHVS and CDR2 FQNEAQ. The CDR3 runs 22 residues. V lost 4 bases and J lost 2; bases outside the gene matches: 19.

The rearrangement links TRBV7-9 to TRBJ2-1; 10 nucleotides agree with TRBD2. Germline CDR1 is SEHNR and CDR2 is FQNEAQ (reference sequence). J lost 8 bases, V lost 3 bases, and 13 bases had no gene match. This CDR3 comprises 17 residues. CDR3 nucleotide sequence: TGTGCCAGCAGCTTGGGTAGCGGGAGGATCCCCCCCCATGAGCAGTTCTTC. Encoded protein: CASSLGSGRIPPHEQFF.

V and J are TRBV9 and TRBJ2-1; D remains unclear. V lost 1 base and J 0 bases, leaving 11 bases between the germline ends. CDR1 and CDR2 from the germline V gene are SGDLS and YYNGEE. The CDR3 runs to 16 residues. CDR3 in amino acids: CASSVKRLSSYNEQFF. In DNA form, the CDR3 reads TGTGCCAGCAGCGTAAAGCGTTTGAGCTCCTACAATGAGCAGTTCTTC.

A single count supports this clone. The rearrangement uses TRBV25-1 and TRBJ2-5, with TRBD1 matching 9 bases. J gave up 3 bases and V 6 bases, and 5 bases lay outside the gene matches. The CDR3 extends over 14 amino acids. The germline V gene encodes CDR1 MGHDK and CDR2 SYGVNS. CDR3 nucleotides: TGTGCCAGCAGGTACAGGGGGCGGGAAGAGACCCAGTACTTC. This sequence encodes CASRYRGREETQYF. Using reference TRBV25-1 and TRBJ2-5 for the parts outside the CDR3, the full variable domain is EADIYQTPRYLVIGTGKKITLECSQTMGHDKMYWYQQDPGMELHLIHYSYGVNSTEKGDLSSESTVSRIRTEHFPLTLESARPSHTSQYLCASRYRGREETQYFGPGTRLLVL.

In its sample, this clone was seen once. This chain connects TRBV29-1 to TRBJ2-1; D is possibly TRBD2 (6 bases). This CDR3 is 15 amino acids long. The V gene's germline CDR1 is SQVTM and CDR2 ANQGSEA. With 0 bases removed from V and 6 bases from J, the gap between germline ends came to 15 bases. As DNA, the CDR3 is TGCAGCGTTGAAGATATGAGACTAGGAGCCAATGAGCAGTTCTTC. Its protein product is CSVEDMRLGANEQFF.

The genes are TRBV9 and TRBJ2-1, with a possible D match to TRBD2 (6 bases). Germline CDR1 and CDR2: SGDLS and YYNGEE. The CDR3 loop spans 16 amino acids. Deletions cut 2 bases from V and 5 bases from J, with 17 bases between. CDR3 sequence (DNA): TGTGCCAGCAGCGTCGGGCGGGGCGGGCGAAACAATGAGCAGTTCTTC. It specifies CASSVGRGGRNNEQFF.

The chain joins TRBV28 to TRBJ2-7, with D possibly TRBD2 on 6 matching bases. The CDR3 is 14 residues long. CDR1 and CDR2 (germline): MDHEN, SYDVKM. V was cut by 7 bases and J by 2 bases, with 15 bases left in between. The CDR3, as DNA: TGTGCCAGCATCCCCGGGACTGGGACCTACGAGCAGTACTTC. It is translated as CASIPGTGTYEQYF.

The chain carries TRBV27 and TRBJ2-5; TRBD2 matches at 16 bases. The CDR3 has 15 amino acids. V gave up 5 bases and J gave up 7 bases; unmatched junction bases: 4. From germline, CDR1 is MNHEY and CDR2 SMNVEV (reference sequence). The CDR3, as DNA: TGTGCCAGCAGTCCAGGGACTAGCGGGGGGGGGACCCAGTACTTC. It specifies CASSPGTSGGGTQYF.

The chain combines TRBV6-5 with TRBJ1-2, with TRBD1 identical over 7 bases. The germline V gene encodes CDR1 MNHEY and CDR2 SVGAGI. The V segment lost 5 bases and the J segment 6 bases; nucleotides outside the gene matches: 6. The CDR3 is 13 residues long. The chain's CDR3 is CASSATGADGYTF. CDR3 nucleotide sequence: TGTGCCAGCAGTGCTACAGGGGCGGATGGCTACACCTTC.

The genes are TRBV2 and TRBJ2-1, with 10 bases matching TRBD2. J lost 9 bases, V lost 6 bases, and 14 bases had no gene match. This CDR3 spans 16 amino acids. Germline loops: CDR1 SNHLY, CDR2 FYNNEI. The CDR3 spells CASRGPAGGPLIEQFF. CDR3 coding DNA: TGTGCCAGCAGGGGGCCAGCGGGAGGGCCCTTGATTGAGCAGTTCTTC.

This sequence joins TRBV7-9 and TRBJ2-1, with TRBD2 matching 10 bases. Germline values: CDR1 SEHNR, CDR2 FQNEAQ (reference sequence). The CDR3 is 15 amino acids. With V trimmed by 5 bases and J by 6 bases, 7 bases remained unmatched. This CDR3 is CASSPTWTSGNEQFF. The CDR3 DNA reads as TGTGCCAGCAGCCCTACCTGGACTAGCGGCAATGAGCAGTTCTTC. The complete variable domain, with remaining parts taken from reference TRBV7-9 and TRBJ2-1, reads DTGVSQNPRHKITKRGQNVTFRCDPISEHNRLYWYRQTLGQGPEFLTYFQNEAQLEKSRLLSDRFSAERPKGSFSTLEIQRTEQGDSAMYLCASSPTWTSGNEQFFGPGTRLTVL.

V usage is TRBV27 and J usage is TRBJ2-1, with 7 bases fitting TRBD2. CDR1 is MNHEY, CDR2 SMNVEV, per germline (reference sequence). The CDR3 has 14 residues. V shed 3 bases and J 7 bases; nucleotides not matched to a gene: 6. The DNA of the CDR3 is TGTGCCAGCAGTTTTGGGGCGGGGGTAAATGAGCAGTTCTTC. Its translation is CASSFGAGVNEQFF.

This chain links TRBV5-4 with TRBJ2-2; the D is unclear. Trimming cost V 4 bases and J 2 bases, with 6 bases left between them. The CDR3 consists of 13 residues. Per the germline V gene, CDR1 is SGHNT and CDR2 is YYREEE (reference sequence). In DNA, the CDR3 is TGTGCCAGCAGCCTGACAAACACCGGGGAGCTGTTTTTT. Protein product: CASSLTNTGELFF.

The J gene is TRBJ2-1, the V gene TRBV5-1; TRBD2 might be the D (7 bases). The CDR3 consists of 17 residues. V shed 0 bases and J shed 4 bases, with 17 bases lying between them. CDR1 and CDR2 from the germline V gene are SGHRS and YFSETQ. CDR3 region: CASSLDWGRESYNEQFF. DNA for the CDR3: TGCGCCAGCAGCTTGGACTGGGGGCGGGAGAGTTACAATGAGCAGTTCTTC.

The chain carries TRBV4-1 and TRBJ1-3; D is perhaps TRBD1 (6 bases). The V end was cut by 1 base, the J end by 7 bases, with 14 bases between. Per the germline V gene, CDR1 is MGHRA and CDR2 is YSYEKL. The CDR3 length is 15 residues. The CDR3 region is CASSQAPGEVNTIYF. As DNA, the CDR3 is TGCGCCAGCAGCCAAGCCCCAGGGGAAGTCAACACCATATATTTT.

This clone was seen only once. The chain is built from TRBV27 and TRBJ2-3; 9 bases match TRBD2. Germline values: CDR1 MNHEY, CDR2 SMNVEV (reference sequence). Trimming took 6 bases from V and 0 from J; bases not matched to a gene: 7. The CDR3 spans 16 residues. The CDR3 here is CASRLAGLVSTDTQYF. CDR3 coding DNA: TGTGCCAGCAGACTAGCGGGCCTAGTCAGCACAGATACGCAGTATTTT.

CDR3 sequence: CASRMGRIYNEQFF. CDR3 DNA sequence: TGTGCCAGCAGAATGGGGAGGATTTACAATGAGCAGTTCTTC. The gene calls are TRBV28 and TRBJ2-1, with D possibly being TRBD2 (6 bases). CDR1 is MDHEN and CDR2 is SYDVKM in the germline V gene. Trimming stripped 6 bases from V and 4 bases from J, with 13 bases between. The CDR3 runs to 14 residues.

The chain carries TRBV13 and TRBJ2-3; 7 bases match TRBD2. The CDR3 has 16 amino acids. V trimming: 4 bases; J trimming: 4 bases; junction bases outside the gene matches: 11. In germline, CDR1 is PRHDT, CDR2 FYEKMQ (reference sequence). CDR3 DNA sequence: TGTGCCAGCAGCTCCGGGGTAGGGAGGGCCTCAGATACGCAGTATTTT. It codes for CASSSGVGRASDTQYF.